This TCR beta chain is from a study of PD-L1 blockade in urothelial cancer. PCRs were each spiked with synthetic TCR analog templates. Assay used: immunoSEQ multiplex PCR; TCRdb lists only in-frame clones, some missing. This table holds around 32,000 clones, 87% found once. This CDR3 is built from 13 residues. Germline CDR1 and CDR2: MNHEY and SMNVEV (reference sequence). Unmatched junction bases numbered 9, after V lost 5 bases and J lost 13 bases. The sample holds a few counts of this clone. Material: PBMCs, obtained around atezolizumab (anti-PD-L1) treatment. The chain joins TRBV27 to TRBJ2-2; TRBD2 aligns across 8 bases. The source of this sequence is a man aged 45-65 years with urothelial cancer. CDR3 in DNA: TGTGCCAGCAGTCCTCTCGGGGGGGGGTGGCTGTTTTTT. Its translation: CASSPLGGGWLFF.